Ten or more counts support the clone carrying this TCR beta chain. The data originate from a study of T-cell reconstitution after alpha-beta-depleted transplantation in children. Unique molecular identifiers featured in how the TCRbeta library was prepared. TCRdb passed the PCR reads through MiXCR, listing each CDR3 protein once. Of around 180,000 distinct CDR3 sequences listed, over 8.5% were seen once; the top ten hold under 15%. The V gene's germline CDR1 is SGHKS and CDR2 YYEKEE (reference sequence). The CDR3 loop spans 13 amino acids. Trimming pared 2 bases from V and 3 bases from J, leaving 8 bases between.

V usage is TRBV5-5 and J usage is TRBJ1-1, with D hard to call. This sequence originates from a boy aged 2 to 10 with acute myeloid leukemia, due to receive a stem cell transplant. Material: PBMCs, obtained before TCRalphabeta/CD19-depleted stem cell transplant. This CDR3 reads CASSLFGDTEAFF. The CDR3 bases are TGTGCCAGCAGCTTATTTGGGGACACTGAAGCTTTCTTT.